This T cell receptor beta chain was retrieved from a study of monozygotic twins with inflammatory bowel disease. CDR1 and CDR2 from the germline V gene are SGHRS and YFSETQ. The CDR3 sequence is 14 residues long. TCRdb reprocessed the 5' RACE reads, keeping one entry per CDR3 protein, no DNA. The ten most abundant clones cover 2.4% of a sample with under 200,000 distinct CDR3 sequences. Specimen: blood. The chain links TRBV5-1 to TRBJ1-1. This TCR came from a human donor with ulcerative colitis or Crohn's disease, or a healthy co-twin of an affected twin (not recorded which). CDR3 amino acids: CASSLHTLNTEAFF. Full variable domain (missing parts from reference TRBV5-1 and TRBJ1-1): KAGVTQTPRYLIKTRGQQVTLSCSPISGHRSVSWYQQTPGQGLQFLFEYFSETQRNKGNFPGRFSGRQFSNSRSEMNVSTLELGDSALYLCASSLHTLNTEAFFGQGTRLTVV.